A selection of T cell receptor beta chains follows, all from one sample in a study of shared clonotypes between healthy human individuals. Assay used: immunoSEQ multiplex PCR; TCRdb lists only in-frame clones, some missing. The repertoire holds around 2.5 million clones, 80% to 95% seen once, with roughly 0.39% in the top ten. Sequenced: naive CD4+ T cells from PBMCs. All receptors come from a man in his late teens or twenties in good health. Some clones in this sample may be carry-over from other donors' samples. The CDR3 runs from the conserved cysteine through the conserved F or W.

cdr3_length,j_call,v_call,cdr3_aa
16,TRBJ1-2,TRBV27,CASSIERGAGGYGYTF
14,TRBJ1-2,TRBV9,CASSVTGDGYGYTF
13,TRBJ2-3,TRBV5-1,CASSSPRADTQYF
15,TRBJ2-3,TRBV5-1,CASSLYRSSTDTQYF
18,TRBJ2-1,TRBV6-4,CASTSIGTGQRGHNEQFF
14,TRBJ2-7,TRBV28,CASSPGGHNYEQYF
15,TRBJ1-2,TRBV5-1,CASSPYPGQGLGGTF
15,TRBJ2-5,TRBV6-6,CASSSQGAREETQYF
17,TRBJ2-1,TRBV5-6,CASSFQGSIFPYNEQFF
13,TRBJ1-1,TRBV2,CASRRGGGTEAFF
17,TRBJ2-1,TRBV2,CASSEGPLASPYNEQFF
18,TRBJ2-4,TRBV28,CASSLPPGRGRAKNIQYF
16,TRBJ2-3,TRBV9,CASSPGAGTSTDTQYF
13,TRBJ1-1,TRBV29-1,CSVGDSLNTEAFF
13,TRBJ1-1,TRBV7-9,CASSLEGGTEAFF
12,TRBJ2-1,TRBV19,CASSRELGEQFF
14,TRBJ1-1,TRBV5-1,CASSSGQPNAEAFF
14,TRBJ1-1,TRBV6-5,CASSPPGQMTEAFF
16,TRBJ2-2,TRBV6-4,CASSDSGTGRTGELFF
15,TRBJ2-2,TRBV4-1,CASRQGDANTGELFF
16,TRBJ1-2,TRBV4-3,CASSQVTGDFNYGYTF
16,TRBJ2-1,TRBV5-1,CASSLGADSSYNEQFF
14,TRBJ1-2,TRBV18,CASSPPAGDYGYTF
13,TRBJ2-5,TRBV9,CASSVVHGETQYF
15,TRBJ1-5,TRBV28,CASSLGGYRNQPQHF
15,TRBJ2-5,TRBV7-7,CASSPNRGLQETQYF
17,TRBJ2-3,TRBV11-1,CASRPRKSAGEADTQYF
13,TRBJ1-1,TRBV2,CASSFEEVTEAFF
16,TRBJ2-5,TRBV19,CASSIVRPPREETQYF
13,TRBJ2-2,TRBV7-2,CASSRDPTGELFF
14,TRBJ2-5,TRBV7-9,CASSLGIAMETQYF
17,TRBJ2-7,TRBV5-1,CASSLLNRGLRSYEQYF
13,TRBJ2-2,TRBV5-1,CASSLAGREELFF
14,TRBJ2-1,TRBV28,CASHGTSGRNEQFF
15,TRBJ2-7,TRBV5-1,CASSYLRTDTYEQYF
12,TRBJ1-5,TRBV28,CASSLKGLHLHF
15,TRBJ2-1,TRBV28,CASSPPRDYIHEQFF
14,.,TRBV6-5,CASSSPGRANEQYF
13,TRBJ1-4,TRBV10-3,CAISDRVGEKLFF